These 27 T cell receptor beta chains originate from one sample sequenced in a study of blood T cell repertoires in COVID-19. The method was immunoSEQ multiplex PCR; TCRdb's version includes in-frame clones alone and lacks a portion of them. There are about 100,000 clones in the sample; roughly 92% occur only once, and 2.1% lies in the top ten. Sequenced sample: peripheral blood. These receptors came from a man aged 50 to 60 with active COVID-19.

The rearrangement uses TRBV5-1 and TRBJ2-5; D may be TRBD2 (5 bases). Trimming took off 4 bases at V and 1 base at J, with 14 bases between the two ends. Germline assignment: CDR1 SGHRS and CDR2 YFSETQ. The CDR3 length is 15 residues. The CDR3 coding sequence is TGCGCCAGCAGCCCAAGAAGACTACTCCAAGAGACCCAGTACTTC. The encoded protein is CASSPRRLLQETQYF.

The rearrangement links TRBV9 to TRBJ2-1, with TRBD2 identical over 15 bases. V gave up 2 bases and J gave up 7 bases; unmatched junction bases: 7. The CDR3 totals 17 residues. CDR1 is SGDLS, CDR2 YYNGEE, per germline. The CDR3 region has the DNA TGTGCCAGCAGCGTGGGGACTAGCGGGGGGCTCCTTAATGAGCAGTTCTTC. It translates to CASSVGTSGGLLNEQFF.

V gene TRBV2 combines with J gene TRBJ2-1; the match to TRBD2 covers 14 bases. CDR1 and CDR2 (germline): SNHLY, FYNNEI. J was trimmed by 0 bases and V by 8 bases; bases with no gene match: 0. CDR3 size: 15 residues. CDR3 DNA: TGTGCCAGCGGGACTAGCGGGAGCTCCTACAATGAGCAGTTCTTC. Protein: CASGTSGSSYNEQFF.

This chain uses TRBV6-6 with TRBJ1-4, with a weak D call TRBD1 (6 bases). There are 15 residues in the CDR3. Trimming left V 0 bases short and J 8 bases short, with 13 bases between. In germline, CDR1 is MNHNY, CDR2 SVGAGI (reference sequence). The DNA for the CDR3 is TGTGCCAGCAGTTACTCTTCGGGGGGCGCGGAAAAACTGTTTTTT. Protein sequence: CASSYSSGGAEKLFF.

The chain employs TRBV5-1 and TRBJ1-1, with no clear D. Germline V gene lookup returns CDR1 SGHRS and CDR2 YFSETQ. CDR3 length: 13 residues. The V and J ends lost 3 bases and 5 bases respectively, with 11 bases between them. The CDR3 region is CASSWEGGTEAFF. CDR3 coding DNA: TGCGCCAGCAGCTGGGAGGGAGGAACTGAAGCTTTCTTT.

The chain couples TRBV7-2 to TRBJ2-1; D is unclear. The germline V and J ends were trimmed by 1 base and 3 bases, with 4 bases remaining between them. CDR1 is SGHTA and CDR2 is FQGNSA in the germline V gene. The CDR3 is made up of 13 amino acids. CDR3 protein: CASSLGLYNEQFF. CDR3 nucleotides: TGTGCCAGCAGCTTAGGTCTCTACAATGAGCAGTTCTTC.

The chain combines TRBV3-1 (or the pseudogene TRBV3-2) with TRBJ2-1; TRBD2 aligns across 13 bases. Germline V gene data show CDR1 as LGHDT and CDR2 as YNNKEL (reference sequence). The CDR3 has 15 amino acids. The J segment lost 7 bases and the V segment lost 5 bases, leaving 5 bases of the junction unmatched. The CDR3 coding sequence is TGTGCCAGCAGCTCCGGACTAGCGGGAGCAAATGAGCAGTTCTTC. It codes for CASSSGLAGANEQFF.

V usage is TRBV21-1 and J usage is TRBJ2-7; TRBD2 is taken as the D call from the table, unchecked against the DNA. TRBV21-1 is a documented pseudogene. The CDR3 is 13 residues long. The CDR3 sequence: CASSKGTSLEQYV. The CDR3 DNA sequence: TGTGCCAGCAGCAAGGGGACTAGCCTCGAGCAGTACGTC.

The chain recombines TRBV5-1 with TRBJ2-1; 12 bases agree with TRBD1. The V gene's germline CDR1 is SGHRS and CDR2 YFSETQ. This CDR3 has 14 amino acids. With V trimmed by 4 bases and J by 8 bases, 4 bases remained unmatched. DNA for the CDR3: TGCGCCAGCAGCGTAGGGACAGGGGGCGATGAGCAGTTCTTC. Protein: CASSVGTGGDEQFF.

The rearrangement joins TRBV5-4 to TRBJ2-1; 8 bases fit TRBD2. CDR1 is SGHNT, CDR2 YYREEE, per germline (reference sequence). The V and J ends lost 6 bases and 1 base, in that order; junction bases with no gene match: 3. There are 14 residues in the CDR3. CDR3 sequence reads: CASNIAGSYNEQFF. CDR3 DNA: TGTGCCAGCAACATAGCGGGGTCCTACAATGAGCAGTTCTTC.

The chain has TRBV5-5 and TRBJ2-7; 8 nucleotides agree with TRBD1. This CDR3 region has 14 residues. Germline V gives CDR1 SGHKS, CDR2 YYEKEE (reference sequence). V was pared by 4 bases and J by 4 bases, with 7 bases of the junction left unmatched. CDR3: CASSRSTGAYEQYF. CDR3 nucleotide sequence: TGTGCCAGCAGCCGATCGACAGGGGCATACGAGCAGTACTTC.

V and J are TRBV7-9 and TRBJ1-2; D gene unclear. The CDR3 totals 15 residues. The germline gives CDR1 SEHNR, CDR2 FQNEAQ (reference sequence). Trimming left V 6 bases short and J 3 bases short, with 17 bases between. The CDR3 region is CASSQALAGYYGYTF. CDR3 DNA sequence: TGTGCCAGCAGTCAAGCACTTGCCGGTTACTATGGCTACACCTTC.

This sequence joins TRBV11-2 and TRBJ1-3, with 10 bases fitting TRBD1. The CDR3 totals 15 residues. Germline CDR1 SGHAT, CDR2 FQNNGV. J gave up 4 bases and V 5 bases, and 5 bases lay outside the gene matches. The CDR3 protein is CASSAWTGGGNTIYF. The DNA for the CDR3 is TGTGCCAGCAGCGCCTGGACAGGGGGAGGAAACACCATATATTTT.

The chain uses TRBV7-8 and TRBJ1-5; 11 bases are shared with TRBD1. The V gene end was trimmed by 4 bases and the J gene end by 0 bases; junction bases not matched to a gene: 8. Germline V gene lookup returns CDR1 SGHVS and CDR2 FQNEAQ. The CDR3 is 18 amino acids. The CDR3 loop is CASSSGTGGPYSNQPQHF. For the CDR3, the DNA is TGTGCCAGCAGCTCCGGGACAGGGGGACCCTATAGCAATCAGCCCCAGCATTTT.

V and J are TRBV3-1 (or the pseudogene TRBV3-2) and TRBJ1-5, with a weak D call TRBD1 (6 bases). Trimming removed 1 base from V and 1 base from J, with 14 bases in between. This CDR3 spans 17 amino acids. Germline V gene sequence: CDR1 LGHDT, CDR2 YNNKEL (reference sequence). CDR3 DNA: TGTGCCAGCAGCCAAGTTGGGGCGGGGGGCAGCAATCAGCCCCAGCATTTT. Its translation: CASSQVGAGGSNQPQHF.

V and J are TRBV7-3 and TRBJ2-2, with TRBD2 identical over 7 bases. The CDR3 covers 15 residues. The V gene end was trimmed by 5 bases and the J gene end by 3 bases; junction bases not matched to a gene: 6. CDR1 is SGHTA and CDR2 is FQGTGA in the germline V gene. As DNA, the CDR3 is TGTGCCAGCAGCAAAACGGGGGGACACACCGGGGAGCTGTTTTTT. It translates to CASSKTGGHTGELFF.

The rearrangement joins TRBV6-5 to TRBJ2-3; TRBD2 agrees at 8 bases. V shed 2 bases and J 9 bases; nucleotides not matched to a gene: 7. The V gene's germline CDR1 is MNHEY and CDR2 SVGAGI. CDR3 length: 14 amino acids. For the CDR3, the DNA is TGTGCCAGCAGTTACGGGCCGGGGGGGGCAACGCAGTATTTT. It is translated as CASSYGPGGATQYF.

The rearrangement joins TRBV3-1 (or the pseudogene TRBV3-2) to TRBJ2-3, with 12 positions matching TRBD2. Germline CDR1 and CDR2: LGHDT and YNNKEL (reference sequence). V lost 4 bases and J lost 3; bases outside the gene matches: 5. CDR3 size: 16 residues. The CDR3 DNA follows: TGTGCCAGCAGCCGCAAGGGGACTAGCGGGACAGATACGCAGTATTTT. Translating gives CASSRKGTSGTDTQYF.

This clone was observed a single time. The rearrangement links TRBV6-4 to TRBJ1-6; maybe TRBD1 (6 bases). Trimming removed 0 bases at V and 6 bases at J, with 9 bases between. Germline loops: CDR1 MRHNA, CDR2 SNTAGT. The CDR3 contains 15 residues. The CDR3 nucleotides read TGTGCCAGCAGTGACTCTACAGGGACTAATTCACCCCTCCACTTT. This sequence encodes CASSDSTGTNSPLHF.

DNA for the CDR3: TGTGCCAGCAGCCGTGACAGGGGCGGCAATCAGCCCCAGCATTTT. Residues: CASSRDRGGNQPQHF. The chain employs TRBV6-5 and TRBJ1-5, with 8 bases lining up with TRBD1. V lost 6 bases to trimming and J lost 2 bases; unmatched junction nucleotides: 6. In germline, CDR1 is MNHEY, CDR2 SVGAGI. This CDR3 is 15 amino acids long.

The chain couples TRBV11-1 to TRBJ2-2; D perhaps matches TRBD1 (6 bases). Germline V gene data show CDR1 as SGHAT and CDR2 as FQDESV (reference sequence). The V gene lost 6 bases and the J gene lost 5 bases, with 13 bases spanning the gap. The CDR3 spans 14 residues. CDR3 protein: CASRLDRSTGELFF. The DNA for the CDR3 is TGTGCCAGCAGACTCGACAGGTCTACCGGGGAGCTGTTTTTT.

This sequence joins TRBV5-4 and TRBJ2-3, with D maybe TRBD2 (5 bases). The V and J ends lost 3 bases and 2 bases respectively, with 10 bases between them. The V gene's germline CDR1 is SGHNT and CDR2 YYREEE (reference sequence). This CDR3 has 14 residues. The CDR3 reads CASSSGSATDTQYF. The CDR3 nucleotides read TGTGCCAGCAGCTCGGGATCTGCCACAGATACGCAGTATTTT.

This clone showed up just a few times. Other nucleotide sequences from this sample produce the same CDR3. The chain couples TRBV9 to TRBJ1-2; 10 positions agree with TRBD1. The CDR3 totals 14 residues. Per germline, CDR1 SGDLS and CDR2 YYNGEE. J gave up 4 bases and V 4 bases, and 4 bases lay outside the gene matches. CDR3 nucleotides: TGTGCCAGCAGCCCCGGGACAGGGGTCTATGGCTACACCTTC. Protein product: CASSPGTGVYGYTF.

V usage is TRBV11-2 and J usage is TRBJ2-3; the D gene is possibly TRBD2 (5 bases). Germline-derived CDR1 and CDR2 are SGHAT and FQNNGV. The CDR3 contains 17 residues. The V end lost 0 bases, the J end lost 0 bases, and 13 bases lay between the germline ends. The CDR3: CASSLEGYGESTDTQYF. The DNA for the CDR3 is TGTGCCAGCAGCTTAGAAGGGTACGGGGAAAGCACAGATACGCAGTATTTT. Full variable domain (outside the CDR3, taken from reference TRBV11-2 and TRBJ2-3): EAGVAQSPRYKIIEKRQSVAFWCNPISGHATLYWYQQILGQGPKLLIQFQNNGVVDDSQLPKDRFSAERLKGVDSTLKIQPAKLEDSAVYLCASSLEGYGESTDTQYFGPGTRLTVL.

The rearrangement uses TRBV6-5 and TRBJ2-3; 10 bases map to TRBD2. The length of the CDR3 is 14 residues. The germline gives CDR1 MNHEY, CDR2 SVGAGI. Trimming removed 6 bases from V and 7 bases from J; junction bases left unmatched: 7. CDR3 sequence (DNA): TGTGCCAGCAGACTAGCGGGGCTCTCGAATACGCAGTATTTT. The encoded protein is CASRLAGLSNTQYF.

This chain uses TRBV29-1 with TRBJ1-2; D unclear. The CDR3 length is 13 residues. Germline V gene data show CDR1 as SQVTM and CDR2 as ANQGSEA. Trimming stripped 2 bases from V and 2 bases from J, with 9 bases between. This CDR3 is CSVESGSNYGYTF. CDR3 nucleotide sequence: TGCAGCGTTGAATCGGGTTCCAACTATGGCTACACCTTC.

The chain has TRBV15 and TRBJ2-3, with 10 bases lining up with TRBD1. V shed 6 bases and J 4 bases; nucleotides not matched to a gene: 4. The CDR3 has 14 amino acids. The V gene's germline CDR1 is LNHNV and CDR2 YYDKDF (reference sequence). The CDR3 DNA sequence: TGTGCCACCAGGCGGGACAGGGGCTCAGATACGCAGTATTTT. Translated, it gives CATRRDRGSDTQYF.